This T cell receptor (beta chain) was identified during a study of graft-versus-host responses after intestinal transplantation (dated by TCRdb to the early 2020s). Regarding the complete study: Multivisceral, liver-intestinal, or isolated intestinal transplants were received by the recipients. Every recipient was given anti-thymocyte globulin induction, then maintenance tacrolimus and steroids for roughly 3 years. After intestinal transplantation, graft-versus-host and host-versus-graft alloreactive T cell clones in the graft, circulation and bone marrow were tracked using bulk TCR-beta CDR3 sequencing. To identify alloreactive clones, pre-transplant mixed lymphocyte reaction products were sequenced and compared with unstimulated pre-transplant donor and recipient T cells. The cohort enrolled some 23 intestinal transplant recipients including one retransplant, and a few patients lacking pretransplant specimens were excluded. Donor T cell macrochimerism was defined as a peak of at least 4% donor T cells among recipient peripheral blood mononuclear cells. Instead of going to the commercial service, samples from three later patients were sequenced in-house on an Illumina MiSeq and processed with MiXCR.

Sample time point, as interpreted from the label and publication: cells obtained before transplantation from donor or recipient. CD3+CD4+ and CD3+CD8+ populations were FACS-sorted from unstimulated pre-transplant donor and recipient cells taken from spleen or lymph nodes. The library was generated by the immunoSEQ multiplex PCR assay. For most patients, genomic DNA was isolated with the Qiagen DNeasy Blood and Tissue Kit and sent frozen to Adaptive Biotechnologies for TCR sequencing. For most patients, high-throughput TCR-beta CDR3 sequencing of genomic DNA was performed by Adaptive Biotechnologies. For the original study's pipeline: TCR sequencing data for 15 to 20 patients were retrieved from Adaptive's ImmunoSEQ software; a few other patients were processed with MiXCR and VDJtools. To correct CD4 versus CD8 sorting errors, sequences present in both subsets at a frequency ratio below 5:1 were removed. CDR3 nucleotide sequences shared between donor and recipient were removed because the origin of such sequences could not be assigned. At least 2-fold expansion over unstimulated cells and a minimum CFSE-low frequency of 0.002% (template counts) or 0.001% (read counts) were required for clones to be classified as alloreactive. Clones detected in sequenced pre-transplant spleen, lymph node, or MLR CFSE-low populations of the donor or recipient were defined as mappable. Cumulative frequency of alloreactive clones was calculated as a percentage of all sequences weighted by copy number. This immuneACCESS table, as held by TCRdb, lists in-frame sequences with V and J called but not all clones. Of the missing ones, under half trace to an unresolved V gene in checked studies; the others have no known cause. The V and J calls and clone size come from that table; D and trimming were worked out from the DNA. The table for this sample lists some 81,000 clones; approximately 91% of them were counted only once. The ten largest clones represent 0.34% of the sample.

As regards this clone: There is no known antigen for this receptor. No base-level quality is on record; no much larger clone is a single base apart.

Results and caveats for the whole study, not just this receptor: In patients with donor T cell macrochimerism, the allografts had high GvH to HvG T cell clonal ratios. GvH clones turned up in recipient bone marrow, with some appearing earlier in ileal mucosa or blood, a pattern consistent with an intestinal mucosal origin. Early after transplant, declines in HvG clones were associated with peak levels of circulating GvH clones. The conclusions were limited by the relatively low number and heterogeneity of the intestinal transplant patients.

Source: unstimulated CD4+ T cells sorted from spleen or lymph node cells, taken before intestinal transplant. This sequence originates from a human donor who received an intestinal transplant.

The nucleotide sequence is TGCGCCAGCAGCCTATGGACGGGGAGCTCTGGGGCCAACGTCCTGACTTTC. This yields the protein CASSLWTGSSGANVLTF. Recombination joined TRBV5-1 with TRBJ2-6; TRBD2 could be the D gene, as 5 bases match. Reading the germline V gene gives CDR1 SGHRS and CDR2 YFSETQ. Spanning cysteine to phenylalanine, the CDR3 consists of 17 amino acids. Only the CDR3 portion is preserved as DNA: 51 bases, with reading frame beginning at the first base. Deletion took 4 bases off V and 0 bases off J, with a span of 14 bases between the germline ends. This CDR3, with the reference TRBV5-1 and TRBJ2-6 proteins standing in past its ends, gives the full variable domain KAGVTQTPRYLIKTRGQQVTLSCSPISGHRSVSWYQQTPGQGLQFLFEYFSETQRNKGNFPGRFSGRQFSNSRSEMNVSTLELGDSALYLCASSLWTGSSGANVLTFGAGSRLTVL.